This T cell receptor beta chain was captured in a study of human T cells and chemical hapten exposure. The wider study: Chiefly women, the patients showed alopecia areata, totalis or universalis. Findings and caveats of the study: After DPC sensitization, TCRs above 1 in 1000 frequency showed no change.

Trimming took 4 bases from V and 7 from J; bases not matched to a gene: 5. The CDR3 has 13 amino acids. Germline CDR1 is SQVTM and CDR2 is ANQGSEA. As to time point: patch test 3, about 24 weeks after DPC sensitization. The treatment was: therapeutic diphenylcyclopropenone sensitization with weekly scalp DPC. Via MiXCR, TCRdb re-called the RACE reads, giving one row per CDR3 protein. The table lists 95,000 to 150,000 distinct CDR3 sequences, approximately 11% of them singletons. Turning to this clonotype: Its antigen is not identified.

The chain links TRBV29-1 to TRBJ2-2; 8 nucleotides line up with TRBD2. This sample comprised whole blood, obtained in connection with sensitization to the hapten diphenylcyclopropenone (DPC). This TCR derives from a woman aged 45-65 years with alopecia areata. Some clones in this sample may be carry-over from other donors' samples. The CDR3 coding sequence is TGCAGCGTTGTCGGGGGGGCCATCGGGGAGCTGTTTTTT. It is translated as CSVVGGAIGELFF.